This record covers a single T cell receptor (beta chain). This entry comes from a study of blood T cell repertoires in COVID-19. There are 12 residues in the CDR3. Per germline, CDR1 MNHNS and CDR2 SASEGT. V dropped 3 bases and J dropped 3 bases, with 5 bases sitting between them. Original processing methods: Amplifying reference gene primers gave estimates of nucleated cell counts. Assay used: immunoSEQ multiplex PCR; TCRdb lists only in-frame clones, some missing. V and J calls and clone size come straight from that table; D and trimming were deduced from the DNA. The repertoire consists of approximately 280,000 clones, with 80% to 90% occurring once and the leading ten covering 11%.

Input material: peripheral blood. This TCR was sampled from a woman aged 70-85 years with acute or convalescent COVID-19. This chain connects TRBV6-1 to TRBJ2-5; no clear D gene. The CDR3 sequence: CASSDEKETQYF. CDR3 coding DNA: TGTGCCAGCAGTGACGAGAAAGAGACCCAGTACTTC.